This T cell receptor (beta chain) was captured in a study of technical replicates of blood from several donors. Generated by immunoSEQ multiplex PCR, the TCRdb table keeps only in-frame clones and is missing some. The sample carries approximately 89,000 clones, approximately 94% recorded once. Germline CDR1 reads SQVTM; CDR2 reads ANQGSEA. V lost 3 bases, J lost 1 base, and 13 bases lay in between. The CDR3 contains 14 residues. The receptor comes from a human donor in good health. What was sequenced was T cells isolated from PBMCs. The V call is TRBV29-1, the J call TRBJ2-7; weak D call: TRBD1 (5 bases). CDR3 amino acids: CSVDRAGQSYEQYF. CDR3 coding DNA: TGCAGCGTTGACAGGGCAGGCCAATCCTACGAGCAGTACTTC.